Below are 2 T cell receptor beta chains sequenced from a single sample in a study of T cells in Graves' hyperthyroidism and ophthalmopathy. TCR beta CDR3 sequences were amplified from RNA transcripts. When the TCR CDR3 underwent first-round RT-PCR, the HTBI primer set was used. TCRdb re-called the multiplex PCR reads with MiXCR, one entry per CDR3 protein. The sample has 300,000 to 400,000 distinct CDR3 sequences, about 15% seen once; the top ten hold 20% to 25%. The material sequenced was blood. All receptors come from a woman aged 25-40 years with Graves' hyperthyroidism.

As to this clonotype: This may be a read error: a much more frequent sequence differs by one nucleotide. The chain uses TRBV2 and TRBJ2-2; no clear D. The germline CDR1 and CDR2 sequences are SNHLY and FYNNEI. V was cut by 6 bases and J by 6 bases, with 11 bases left in between. The CDR3 runs to 13 residues. CDR3 residues: CASSRLRAGELFF. The CDR3 bases are TGTGCCAGCAGCAGACTTAGAGCCGGGGAGCTGTTTTTT.

This clonotype was observed at least ten times. The V gene is TRBV5-8, the J gene TRBJ1-1; D unclear. The CDR3 covers 14 residues. Per germline, CDR1 SGHTS and CDR2 YDEGEE. Trimming left V 2 bases short and J 1 base short, with 9 bases between. CDR3 DNA sequence: TGTGCCAGCAGCTTCGGGTGGGAGAACACTGAAGCTTTCTTT. This encodes CASSFGWENTEAFF.